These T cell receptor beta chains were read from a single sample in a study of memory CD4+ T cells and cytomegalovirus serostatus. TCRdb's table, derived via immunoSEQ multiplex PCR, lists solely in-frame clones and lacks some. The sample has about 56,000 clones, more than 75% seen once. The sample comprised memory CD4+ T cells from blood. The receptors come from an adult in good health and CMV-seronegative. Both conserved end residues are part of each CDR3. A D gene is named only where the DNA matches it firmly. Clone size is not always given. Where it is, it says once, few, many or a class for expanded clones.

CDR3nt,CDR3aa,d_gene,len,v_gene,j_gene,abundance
TGCGCCAGCAGCCTCTCCTTGGGTTCCGGCTATGGCTACACCTTC,CASSLSLGSGYGYTF,NA,15,TRBV4-3,TRBJ1-2,NA
TGTGCCAGCTCACCACCCGGGGAGCTGTTTTTT,CASSPPGELFF,NA,11,TRBV18,TRBJ2-2,NA
TGTGCCAGCAGCTCGGGACAGGGCGGCACTGAAGCTTTCTTT,CASSSGQGGTEAFF,TRBD1,14,TRBV11-3,TRBJ1-1,few
TGTGCCAGTAGTATCCAGGGAGGACTCCACTCGTTAGAGCAGTTCTTC,CASSIQGGLHSLEQFF,NA,16,TRBV19,TRBJ2-1,NA
TGTGCCAGCAGCTTAGAGGGGCAGGGGCGGGGGCAAGATACGCAGTATTTT,CASSLEGQGRGQDTQYF,NA,17,TRBV7-3,TRBJ2-3,few
TGTGCGACGAAGGGGCAGTTCAATCAGCCCCAGCATTTT,CATKGQFNQPQHF,NA,13,TRBV19,TRBJ1-5,NA
TGTGCCAGCAGCCCCGGGACTAGCGGGACAGATACGCAGTATTTT,CASSPGTSGTDTQYF,TRBD2,15,TRBV9,TRBJ2-3,NA
TGTGCCAGCAGCGTAGGCGTGGACGAAAGTCAGCCCCAGCATTTT,CASSVGVDESQPQHF,NA,15,TRBV9,TRBJ1-5,NA
TGTGCCAGCTCACCCAGCCAGGGTGGTCTAAGGGAGGCTTTCTTT,CASSPSQGGLREAFF,NA,15,TRBV18,TRBJ1-1,NA
TGTGCCAGTAGCCTACGGGGTTATAGCGGGGCCCGCCAAGAGACCCAGTACTTC,CASSLRGYSGARQETQYF,TRBD2,18,TRBV19,TRBJ2-5,NA
TGTGCCTGGAGTGTACGTAGAACAGGATCTGGAAACACCATATATTTT,CAWSVRRTGSGNTIYF,NA,16,TRBV30,TRBJ1-3,NA
TGTGCCAGCAGCGTCGACAGGTCGCCCCCATCGTACTTC,CASSVDRSPPSYF,NA,13,TRBV28,TRBJ2-5,NA
TGTGCCAGCAGCCGATTTCTGGACACTCACCAAGAGACCCAGTACTTC,CASSRFLDTHQETQYF,NA,16,TRBV5-6,TRBJ2-5,few
TGTGCCAGCAGCGGGGGGGGGCTAGCGGGGCCTATTAACAATGAGCAGTTCTTC,CASSGGGLAGPINNEQFF,TRBD2,18,TRBV11-1,TRBJ2-1,NA
TGTGCTAGTGAAAATTCCGTCACTAGCGGGTTTCTGAATGAGCAGTTCTTC,CASENSVTSGFLNEQFF,TRBD2,17,TRBV12-5,TRBJ2-1,NA
TGTGCCAGCTCCCCCCCACAGCTAGCCAAAAACATTCAGTACTTC,CASSPPQLAKNIQYF,NA,15,TRBV18,TRBJ2-4,NA
TGTGCCAGCAGCGTAGGAATAACAGGGAGGTACACTGAAGCTTTCTTT,CASSVGITGRYTEAFF,NA,16,TRBV9,TRBJ1-1,medium-sized
TGTGCCACCGGACAGGGCCTTTTTATGAACACTGAAGCTTTCTTT,CATGQGLFMNTEAFF,TRBD1,15,TRBV2,TRBJ1-1,medium-sized
TGTGCCAGCAGCTTGGAGGCAAAAGGCTACACCTTC,CASSLEAKGYTF,NA,12,TRBV5-6,TRBJ1-2,NA
TGCAGCGTCCTCGGCCGGGGTACAGATACGCAGTATTTT,CSVLGRGTDTQYF,NA,13,TRBV29-1,TRBJ2-3,NA
TGCGCCAGCAGCTTGGAGTCCCCATACGACTATGGCTACACCTTC,CASSLESPYDYGYTF,NA,15,TRBV5-1,TRBJ1-2,NA
TGTGCCAGCAGTTTTTCCGGGACAGCCTCTGGAAACACCATATATTTT,CASSFSGTASGNTIYF,TRBD1,16,TRBV6-5,TRBJ1-3,once
TGTGCCAGCAGTGAGGGTCCCGATCGACCCCAGCATTTT,CASSEGPDRPQHF,NA,13,TRBV6-1,TRBJ1-5,NA
TGCGCCAGCAGCTTGGAAGGCAGCGAGTGGACTGAAGCTTTCTTT,CASSLEGSEWTEAFF,NA,15,TRBV5-1,TRBJ1-1,NA
TGTGCCAGCAGTTTGGGGGGACTACCGACAGAGACCCAGTACTTC,CASSLGGLPTETQYF,TRBD2,15,TRBV28,TRBJ2-5,NA
TGTGCCAGCAGCTTAGGTTCGGGAGGGGCCAACGTCCTGACTTTC,CASSLGSGGANVLTF,NA,15,TRBV7-3,TRBJ2-6,NA
TGTGCCAGCAGTGAAAGTCCAGGGGGCGCGGAGACCCAGTACTTC,CASSESPGGAETQYF,TRBD1,15,TRBV6-1,TRBJ2-5,NA
TGTGCCAGCAGAGGCGTCAGGGGCGGTCGCACTGAAGCTTTCTTT,CASRGVRGGRTEAFF,NA,15,TRBV14,TRBJ1-1,few
TGTGCCAGCCGTGAAGGGGGCTTCGGGGAGCTGTTTTTT,CASREGGFGELFF,TRBD1,13,TRBV7-2,TRBJ2-2,NA
TGTGCCAGCAAATCGGGAAAGGGGGATGAGCAGTTCTTC,CASKSGKGDEQFF,NA,13,TRBV6-6,TRBJ2-1,few
TGTGCTAGCAGCCCCGACAGGGGAACGGAGCAGTACTTC,CASSPDRGTEQYF,TRBD1,13,TRBV7-7,TRBJ2-7,NA
TGTGCCAGCAGCACCTCAGGGAACTATGGCTACACCTTC,CASSTSGNYGYTF,NA,13,TRBV2,TRBJ1-2,NA
TGTGCCACCAGCAGAGAACCCGCAGGGATGGATGGCTACACCTTC,CATSREPAGMDGYTF,NA,15,TRBV15,TRBJ1-2,NA
TGTGCCAGCAGTTCCCCGGGACAGGACACAGATACGCAGTATTTT,CASSSPGQDTDTQYF,TRBD1,15,TRBV27,TRBJ2-3,NA
TGTGCCAGCAGTTCCCCGACTAGCGGGGCCCCAGATACGCAGTATTTT,CASSSPTSGAPDTQYF,TRBD2,16,TRBV6-5,TRBJ2-3,NA
TGTGCCAGCAGCCAAGATAGGAGGGAGACCCAGTACTTC,CASSQDRRETQYF,NA,13,TRBV14,TRBJ2-5,NA
TGTGCCAGTAGTACCCAGGGAGCGACCTCTGGGGCCAACGTCCTGACTTTC,CASSTQGATSGANVLTF,NA,17,TRBV19,TRBJ2-6,NA
TGTGCCAGCGCCCCGGGGGACAGGTCGAACACTGAAGCTTTCTTT,CASAPGDRSNTEAFF,TRBD1,15,TRBV9,TRBJ1-1,NA
TGTGCCAGCAGCTTAGTCCCCTATACGCAGTATTTT,CASSLVPYTQYF,NA,12,TRBV7-2,TRBJ2-3,NA
TGCGCCAGCAGCCAGGACCGGGACACCTCTAATGAAAAACTGTTTTTT,CASSQDRDTSNEKLFF,NA,16,TRBV4-1,TRBJ1-4,few
TGTGCCAGCAGTGAGAACAGATATAGCAATCAGCCCCAGCATTTT,CASSENRYSNQPQHF,NA,15,TRBV25-1,TRBJ1-5,NA
TGTGCCAGCAGTTTATATGAAAAACTGTTTTTT,CASSLYEKLFF,NA,11,TRBV28,TRBJ1-4,NA
TGTGCCAGCAAGGGGGTCACAGATACGCAGTATTTT,CASKGVTDTQYF,NA,12,TRBV6-1,TRBJ2-3,NA
TGTGCCAGCAGCCCCGACAGAAACTATGGCTACACCTTC,CASSPDRNYGYTF,NA,13,TRBV11-2,TRBJ1-2,once
TGTGCCAGTAGTACCACTCTAGCGGGGGGAGGGGATACGCAGTATTTT,CASSTTLAGGGDTQYF,TRBD2,16,TRBV19,TRBJ2-3,NA
TGTGCCAGCAGCTTTCGGGGGCACACTGAAGCTTTCTTT,CASSFRGHTEAFF,NA,13,TRBV5-5,TRBJ1-1,once
TGTGCCATCAGTGAGATCAAGTCCGAGGAAGCTTTCTTT,CAISEIKSEEAFF,NA,13,TRBV10-3,TRBJ1-1,NA
TGTGCCAGCAGCCTACTTGGGGATCAGCCCCAGCATTTT,CASSLLGDQPQHF,NA,13,TRBV7-2,TRBJ1-5,NA
TGCGCCAGCAGCCAAGATCGGGCAGGGCTCTATGGCTACACCTTC,CASSQDRAGLYGYTF,NA,15,TRBV4-3,TRBJ1-2,once
TGTGCCAGCAGCTTGTCGGAGGGCGTAATTACAGATACGCAGTATTTT,CASSLSEGVITDTQYF,NA,16,TRBV7-2,TRBJ2-3,NA